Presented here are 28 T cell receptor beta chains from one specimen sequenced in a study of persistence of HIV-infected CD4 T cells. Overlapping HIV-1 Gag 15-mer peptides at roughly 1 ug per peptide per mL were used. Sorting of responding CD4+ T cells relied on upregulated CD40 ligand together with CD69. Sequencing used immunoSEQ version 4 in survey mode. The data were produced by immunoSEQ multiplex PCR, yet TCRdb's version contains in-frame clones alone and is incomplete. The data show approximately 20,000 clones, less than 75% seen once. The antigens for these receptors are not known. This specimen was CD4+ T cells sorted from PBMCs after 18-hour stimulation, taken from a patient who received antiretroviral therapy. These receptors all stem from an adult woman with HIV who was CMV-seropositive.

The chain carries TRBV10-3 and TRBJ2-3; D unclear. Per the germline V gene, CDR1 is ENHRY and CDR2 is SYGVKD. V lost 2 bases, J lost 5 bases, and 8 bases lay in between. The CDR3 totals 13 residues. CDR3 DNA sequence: TGTGCCATCAGTGAGCCTAGAAGAGATACGCAGTATTTT. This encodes CAISEPRRDTQYF.

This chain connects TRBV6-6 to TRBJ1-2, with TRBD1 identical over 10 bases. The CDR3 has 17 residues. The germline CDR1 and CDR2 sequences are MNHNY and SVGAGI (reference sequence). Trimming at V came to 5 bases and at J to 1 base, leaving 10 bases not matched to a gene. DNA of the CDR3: TGTGCCAGCAGTCGGGGGGGACAGGGGAGTATTAACTATGGCTACACCTTC. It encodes CASSRGGQGSINYGYTF.

CDR3 sequence: CASSLGGGGTDTQYF. In DNA form, the CDR3 reads TGCGCCAGCAGCTTAGGTGGGGGAGGGACAGATACGCAGTATTTT. The V and J genes are TRBV5-1 and TRBJ2-3, with 7 bases aligning to TRBD2. The CDR3 spans 15 residues. V was clipped by 2 bases and J by 3 bases; unmatched bases: 6. The germline gives CDR1 SGHRS, CDR2 YFSETQ.

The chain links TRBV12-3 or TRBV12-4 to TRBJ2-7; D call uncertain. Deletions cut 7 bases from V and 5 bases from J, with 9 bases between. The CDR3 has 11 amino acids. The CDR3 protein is CASIFENEQYF. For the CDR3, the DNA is TGTGCCAGCATCTTTGAAAACGAGCAGTACTTC.

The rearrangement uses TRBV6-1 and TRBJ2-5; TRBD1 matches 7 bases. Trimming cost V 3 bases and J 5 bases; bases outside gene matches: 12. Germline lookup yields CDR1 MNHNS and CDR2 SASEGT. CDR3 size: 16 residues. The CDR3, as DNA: TGTGCCAGCAGTGACCCGGCAGGGGGAACGGGGGAGACCCAGTACTTC. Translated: CASSDPAGGTGETQYF.

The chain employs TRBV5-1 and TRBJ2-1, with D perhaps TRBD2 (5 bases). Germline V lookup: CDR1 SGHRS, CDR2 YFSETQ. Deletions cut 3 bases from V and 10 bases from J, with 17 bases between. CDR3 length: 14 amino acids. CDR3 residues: CASSSTRAGGEQFF. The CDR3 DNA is TGCGCCAGCAGCTCCACTAGAGCAGGAGGAGAGCAGTTCTTC.

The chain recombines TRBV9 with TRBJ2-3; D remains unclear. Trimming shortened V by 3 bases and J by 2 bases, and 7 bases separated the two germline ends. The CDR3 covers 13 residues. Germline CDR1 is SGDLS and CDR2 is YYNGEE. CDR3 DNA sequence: TGTGCCAGCAGCGCCCCTGTCACAGATACGCAGTATTTT. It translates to CASSAPVTDTQYF.

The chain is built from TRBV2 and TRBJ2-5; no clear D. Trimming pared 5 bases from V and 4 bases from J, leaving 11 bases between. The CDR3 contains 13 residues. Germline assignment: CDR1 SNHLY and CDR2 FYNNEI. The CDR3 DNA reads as TGTGCCAGCAGTACGAGACGGCGAGAGACCCAGTACTTC. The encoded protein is CASSTRRRETQYF.

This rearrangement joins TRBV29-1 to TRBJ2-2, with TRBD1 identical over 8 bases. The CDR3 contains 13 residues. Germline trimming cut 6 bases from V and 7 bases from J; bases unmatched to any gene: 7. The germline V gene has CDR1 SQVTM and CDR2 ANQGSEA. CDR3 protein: CSVDRGPGGELFF. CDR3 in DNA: TGCAGCGTCGACAGGGGCCCTGGCGGGGAGCTGTTTTTT.

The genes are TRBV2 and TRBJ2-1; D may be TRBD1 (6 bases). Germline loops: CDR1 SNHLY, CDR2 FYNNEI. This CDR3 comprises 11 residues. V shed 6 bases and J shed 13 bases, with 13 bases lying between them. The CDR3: CASRSNREQFF. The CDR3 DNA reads TGTGCCAGCAGATCTAACAGGGAACAGTTCTTC.

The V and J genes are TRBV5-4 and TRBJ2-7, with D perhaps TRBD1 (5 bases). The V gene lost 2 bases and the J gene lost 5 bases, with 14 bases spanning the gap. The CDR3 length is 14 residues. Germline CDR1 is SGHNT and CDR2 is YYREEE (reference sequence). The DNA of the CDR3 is TGTGCCAGCAGCTTAACAGGTTGGGCCAACGAGCAGTACTTC. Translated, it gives CASSLTGWANEQYF.

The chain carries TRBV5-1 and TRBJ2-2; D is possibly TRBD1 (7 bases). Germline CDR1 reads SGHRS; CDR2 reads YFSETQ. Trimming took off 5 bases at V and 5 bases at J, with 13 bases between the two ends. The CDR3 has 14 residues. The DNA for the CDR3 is TGCGCCAGCAGGACAGGGAGGAGAACCGGGGAGCTGTTTTTT. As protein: CASRTGRRTGELFF.

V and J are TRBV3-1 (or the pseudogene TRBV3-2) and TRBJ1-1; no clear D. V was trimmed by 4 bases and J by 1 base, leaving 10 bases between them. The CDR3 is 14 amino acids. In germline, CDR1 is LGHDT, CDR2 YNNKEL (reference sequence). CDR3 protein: CASSLLSANTEAFF. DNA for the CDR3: TGTGCCAGCAGCCTGTTGTCAGCGAACACTGAAGCTTTCTTT.

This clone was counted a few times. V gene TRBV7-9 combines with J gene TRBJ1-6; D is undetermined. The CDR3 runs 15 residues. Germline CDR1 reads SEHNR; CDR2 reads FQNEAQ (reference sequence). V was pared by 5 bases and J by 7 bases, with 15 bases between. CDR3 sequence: CASSHNLGSNSPLHF. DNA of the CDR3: TGTGCCAGCAGCCACAACCTAGGGTCGAATTCACCCCTCCACTTT.

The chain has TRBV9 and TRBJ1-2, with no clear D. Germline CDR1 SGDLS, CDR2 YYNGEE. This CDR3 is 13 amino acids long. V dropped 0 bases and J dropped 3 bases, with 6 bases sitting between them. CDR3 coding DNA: TGTGCCAGCAGCGTAGAAGGTCACTATGGCTACACCTTC. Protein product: CASSVEGHYGYTF. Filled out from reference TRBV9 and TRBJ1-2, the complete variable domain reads DSGVTQTPKHLITATGQRVTLRCSPRSGDLSVYWYQQSLDQGLQFLIQYYNGEERAKGNILERFSAQQFPDLHSELNLSSLELGDSALYFCASSVEGHYGYTFGSGTRLTVV.

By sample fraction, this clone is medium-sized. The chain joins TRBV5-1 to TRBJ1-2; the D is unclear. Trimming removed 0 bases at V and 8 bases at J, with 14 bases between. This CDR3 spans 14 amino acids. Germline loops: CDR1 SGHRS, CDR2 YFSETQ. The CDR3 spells CASSLGAAWQGYTF. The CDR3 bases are TGCGCCAGCAGCTTGGGGGCGGCTTGGCAAGGCTACACCTTC.

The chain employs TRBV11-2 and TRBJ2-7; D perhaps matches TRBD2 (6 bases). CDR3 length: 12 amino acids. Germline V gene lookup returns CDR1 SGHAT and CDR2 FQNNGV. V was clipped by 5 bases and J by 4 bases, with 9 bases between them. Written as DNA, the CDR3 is TGTGCCAGCAGCGCCGCGGGGTACGAGCAGTACTTC. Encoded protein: CASSAAGYEQYF.

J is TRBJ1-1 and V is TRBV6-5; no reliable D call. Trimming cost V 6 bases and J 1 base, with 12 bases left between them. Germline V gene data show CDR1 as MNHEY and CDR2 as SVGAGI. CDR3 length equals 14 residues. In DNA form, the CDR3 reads TGTGCCAGCAGGCGACACAACGCGAACACTGAAGCTTTCTTT. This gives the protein CASRRHNANTEAFF.

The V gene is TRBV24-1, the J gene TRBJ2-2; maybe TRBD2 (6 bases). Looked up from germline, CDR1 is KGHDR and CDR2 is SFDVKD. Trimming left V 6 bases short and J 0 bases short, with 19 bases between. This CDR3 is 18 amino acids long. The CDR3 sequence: CATSRGWGREANTGELFF. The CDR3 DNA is TGTGCCACCAGTCGTGGGTGGGGCAGGGAGGCGAACACCGGGGAGCTGTTTTTT.

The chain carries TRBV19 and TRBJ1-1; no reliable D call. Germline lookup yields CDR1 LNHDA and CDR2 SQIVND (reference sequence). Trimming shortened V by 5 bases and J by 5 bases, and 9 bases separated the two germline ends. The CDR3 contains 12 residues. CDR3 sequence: CASSLIGTEAFF. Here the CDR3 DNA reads TGTGCCAGTAGTTTAATCGGAACTGAAGCTTTCTTT.

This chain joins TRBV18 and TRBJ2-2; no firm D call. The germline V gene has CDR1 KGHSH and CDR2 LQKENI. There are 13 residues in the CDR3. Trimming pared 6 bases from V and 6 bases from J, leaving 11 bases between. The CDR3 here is CASSHPSPGELFF. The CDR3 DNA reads TGTGCCAGCTCCCACCCATCGCCCGGGGAGCTGTTTTTT.

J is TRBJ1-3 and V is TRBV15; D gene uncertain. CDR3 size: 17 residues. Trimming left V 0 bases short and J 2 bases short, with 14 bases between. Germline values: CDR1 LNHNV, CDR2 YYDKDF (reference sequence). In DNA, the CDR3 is TGTGCCACCAGCAGAGAGTTCGGTTTTGGACCTGGAAACACCATATATTTT. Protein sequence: CATSREFGFGPGNTIYF.

The CDR3 nucleotides read TGTGCCAGCAGTGACAGCGGCCAAGAGACCCAGTACTTC. This gives the protein CASSDSGQETQYF. The chain is built from TRBV6-2 or TRBV6-3 and TRBJ2-5; D tentatively fits TRBD1 or TRBD2 (5 bases each). V lost 5 bases and J lost 1, with 8 bases in between. Germline V CDR1 and CDR2: MNHEY, SVGEGT. This CDR3 contains 13 residues.

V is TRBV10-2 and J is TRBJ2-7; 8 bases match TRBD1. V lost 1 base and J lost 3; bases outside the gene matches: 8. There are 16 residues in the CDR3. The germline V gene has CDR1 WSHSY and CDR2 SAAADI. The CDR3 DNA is TGCGCCAGCAGTGAGTTCGGTTCGGGACAGGTCTACGAGCAGTACGTC. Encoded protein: CASSEFGSGQVYEQYV.

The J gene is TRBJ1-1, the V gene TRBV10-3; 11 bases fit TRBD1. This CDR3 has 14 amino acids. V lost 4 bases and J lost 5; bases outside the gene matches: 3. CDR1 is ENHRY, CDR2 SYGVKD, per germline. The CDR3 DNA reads TGTGCCATCAGTGGGACAGGGGGCGAAACTGAAGCTTTCTTT. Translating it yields CAISGTGGETEAFF.

The CDR3 DNA follows: TGTGCCATCCTCGTGAGGCGGTACACTGAAGCTTTCTTT. Translating gives CAILVRRYTEAFF. V usage is TRBV15 and J usage is TRBJ1-1, with D unresolved. Per germline, CDR1 LNHNV and CDR2 YYDKDF (reference sequence). V was pared by 10 bases and J by 3 bases, with 15 bases between. CDR3 length: 13 amino acids.

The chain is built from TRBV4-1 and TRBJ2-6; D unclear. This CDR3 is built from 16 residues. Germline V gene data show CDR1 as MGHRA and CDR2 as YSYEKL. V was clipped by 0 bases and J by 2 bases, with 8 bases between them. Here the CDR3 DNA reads TGCGCCAGCAGCCAAGATCCGACCCCTGGGGCCAACGTCCTGACTTTC. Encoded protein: CASSQDPTPGANVLTF.

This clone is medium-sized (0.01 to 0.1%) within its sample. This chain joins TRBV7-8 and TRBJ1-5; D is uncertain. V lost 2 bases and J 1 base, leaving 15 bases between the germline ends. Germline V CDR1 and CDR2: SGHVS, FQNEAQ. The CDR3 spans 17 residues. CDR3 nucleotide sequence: TGTGCCAGCAGCTTAATCGAAGGGAGGAGGAGCAATCAGCCCCAGCATTTT. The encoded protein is CASSLIEGRRSNQPQHF.